The 16 T cell receptor beta chains reported below all come from one sample, sequenced in a study of shared clonotypes between healthy human individuals. Produced via immunoSEQ multiplex PCR; TCRdb's table is partial and in-frame only. The table has around 2.1 million clones, 90% to 95% seen once. CD8 cells classed as naive were CD45RO-negative and positively selected for CCR7, excluding terminally differentiated effector memory CD45RA+ cells. The sequencing input was naive CD8+ T cells from PBMCs. All receptors come from a man aged 18-30 years in good health. Some clones in this sample may be carry-over from other donors' samples.

This CDR3 is CASSTYSGETQYF. The CDR3 DNA reads TGTGCCAGCAGTACCTACTCCGGAGAGACCCAGTACTTC. The J gene is TRBJ2-5, the V gene TRBV27, with D unclear. V lost 5 bases, J lost 4 bases, and 11 bases lay in between. There are 13 residues in the CDR3. Germline lookup yields CDR1 MNHEY and CDR2 SMNVEV (reference sequence).

The rearrangement joins TRBV27 to TRBJ2-3, with D perhaps assigned TRBD1 or TRBD2 (5 bases each). The germline V gene encodes CDR1 MNHEY and CDR2 SMNVEV (reference sequence). V was clipped by 6 bases and J by 0 bases, with 10 bases between them. This CDR3 contains 14 residues. The CDR3 DNA sequence: TGTGCCAGCAGGGGGGTTTCTAGCACAGATACGCAGTATTTT. It codes for CASRGVSSTDTQYF.

The count of this clone is one. The chain uses TRBV15 and TRBJ2-1; 8 bases are a match to TRBD2. This CDR3 has 17 amino acids. Germline loops: CDR1 LNHNV, CDR2 YYDKDF (reference sequence). Trimming at V came to 6 bases and at J to 6 bases, leaving 16 bases not matched to a gene. CDR3 coding DNA: TGTGCCACCAGGGGACTAGAAGGGTTGCGGGGTTCCAATGAGCAGTTCTTC. It specifies CATRGLEGLRGSNEQFF.

The J gene is TRBJ2-3, the V gene TRBV13, with TRBD1 identical over 9 bases. From germline, CDR1 is PRHDT and CDR2 FYEKMQ (reference sequence). There are 15 residues in the CDR3. V gave up 1 base and J gave up 4 bases; unmatched junction bases: 3. In nucleotides, the CDR3 is TGTGCCAGCAGCTTAGCGGGACAGGGTCCAGATACGCAGTATTTT. It is translated as CASSLAGQGPDTQYF. Combining the CDR3 with reference TRBV13 and TRBJ2-3 gives the whole variable domain AAGVIQSPRHLIKEKRETATLKCYPIPRHDTVYWYQQGPGQDPQFLISFYEKMQSDKGSIPDRFSAQQFSDYHSELNMSSLELGDSALYFCASSLAGQGPDTQYFGPGTRLTVL.

With respect to this clone: Other nucleotide sequences in the sample specify the same CDR3. The rearrangement joins TRBV6-5 to TRBJ2-1; D ambiguous. Looked up from germline, CDR1 is MNHEY and CDR2 is SVGAGI. The V end lost 5 bases, the J end lost 4 bases, and 9 bases lay between the germline ends. CDR3 length: 13 residues. CDR3 in DNA: TGTGCCAGCAGTACCTCGTCGTACAATGAGCAGTTCTTC. Translation: CASSTSSYNEQFF.

The rearrangement uses TRBV27 and TRBJ2-1; D not resolved. Germline V gene sequence: CDR1 MNHEY, CDR2 SMNVEV (reference sequence). Deletions cut 6 bases from V and 5 bases from J, with 17 bases between. The CDR3 totals 15 residues. The CDR3 spells CASSPDEGWDNEQFF. In DNA, the CDR3 is TGTGCCAGCAGCCCAGACGAAGGCTGGGACAATGAGCAGTTCTTC.

The rearrangement uses TRBV27 and TRBJ2-7, with 9 bases identical to TRBD1. The CDR3 is 14 residues long. V dropped 2 bases and J dropped 6; count of bases not matched to a gene: 5. Germline loops: CDR1 MNHEY, CDR2 SMNVEV (reference sequence). The chain's CDR3 is CASSLTGTGSEQYF. CDR3 nucleotides: TGTGCCAGCAGTTTAACAGGGACAGGGTCCGAGCAGTACTTC.

The chain carries TRBV10-3 and TRBJ2-7; 8 bases are shared with TRBD2. The CDR3 consists of 13 residues. CDR1 is ENHRY and CDR2 is SYGVKD in the germline V gene. V was clipped by 9 bases and J by 1 base; unmatched bases: 5. CDR3 region: CAIRLARSYEQYF. CDR3 nucleotide sequence: TGTGCCATAAGACTAGCGCGTTCCTACGAGCAGTACTTC.

The CDR3 bases are TGCAGCGCCCCGGGACTAGCGGGAGTGTATAATGAGCAGTTCTTC. It codes for CSAPGLAGVYNEQFF. The rearrangement joins TRBV29-1 to TRBJ2-1; 14 bases agree with TRBD2. The CDR3 has 15 amino acids. V lost 7 bases to trimming and J lost 7 bases; unmatched junction nucleotides: 9. Per germline, CDR1 SQVTM and CDR2 ANQGSEA.

The chain carries TRBV27 and TRBJ2-7, with a weak D call TRBD2 (5 bases). The V end lost 8 bases, the J end lost 3 bases, and 17 bases lay between the germline ends. The CDR3 totals 14 residues. Germline CDR1 and CDR2: MNHEY and SMNVEV (reference sequence). In DNA, the CDR3 is TGTGCCAGCCGCCGAGGACTTCCATACTACGAGCAGTACTTC. Protein product: CASRRGLPYYEQYF.

The V call is TRBV5-1, the J call TRBJ2-1; 8 nucleotides agree with TRBD2. Germline CDR1 is SGHRS and CDR2 is YFSETQ. The CDR3 contains 14 residues. V lost 7 bases to trimming and J lost 4 bases; unmatched junction nucleotides: 7. The CDR3 sequence: CASGGASGYNEQFF. CDR3 sequence (DNA): TGCGCCAGCGGCGGGGCTAGCGGGTACAATGAGCAGTTCTTC.

The chain has TRBV6-5 and TRBJ2-5; no definite D call. The CDR3 covers 14 residues. Germline loops: CDR1 MNHEY, CDR2 SVGAGI. The V and J ends lost 0 bases and 4 bases respectively, with 9 bases between them. The CDR3: CASSYSMVLETQYF. The CDR3, as DNA: TGTGCCAGCAGTTACTCTATGGTACTAGAGACCCAGTACTTC.

V usage is TRBV27 and J usage is TRBJ2-7; TRBD2 aligns across 12 bases. CDR1 is MNHEY, CDR2 SMNVEV, per germline (reference sequence). This CDR3 is built from 15 residues. Trimming took 6 bases from V and 3 from J; bases not matched to a gene: 6. CDR3 amino acids: CASRLTSGGYYEQYF. CDR3 bases: TGTGCCAGCAGGTTGACTAGCGGGGGATACTACGAGCAGTACTTC.

The chain joins TRBV29-1 to TRBJ2-1; D call uncertain. The CDR3 runs 15 residues. Germline V lookup: CDR1 SQVTM, CDR2 ANQGSEA. The ends were cut back, 1 base at V and 4 bases at J, with 14 bases in the middle. DNA of the CDR3: TGCAGCGTTGAAGGTTGGCAGCCAACTTACAATGAGCAGTTCTTC. Amino acids: CSVEGWQPTYNEQFF.

This clone has more than one count but fewer than ten. The chain is built from TRBV7-2 and TRBJ1-5; D uncertain. CDR3 size: 13 residues. V lost 4 bases and J 7 bases, leaving 11 bases between the germline ends. Germline V gives CDR1 SGHTA, CDR2 FQGNSA. The DNA of the CDR3 is TGTGCCAGCAGCTCCACACCCCGCCAGCCCCAGCATTTT. This gives the protein CASSSTPRQPQHF.

This clone showed up just once. The gene calls are TRBV7-9 and TRBJ1-4; TRBD1 is a possible D gene (6 bases). The V end was cut by 1 base, the J end by 0 bases, with 9 bases between. This CDR3 is 16 amino acids long. Germline V CDR1 and CDR2: SEHNR, FQNEAQ (reference sequence). The CDR3 nucleotides read TGTGCCAGCAGCTTAGGGACAGTTTCAACTAATGAAAAACTGTTTTTT. Its translation is CASSLGTVSTNEKLFF.